This entry concerns a single T cell receptor (beta chain). In this sample, this clonotype turned up many times. The clone's antigen remains unknown. There are no base qualities to consult, and no much larger clone falls within one base. Only healthy Caucasian donors were included. Three unrelated non-twin adults were also sequenced: a male aged 18 to 30, a male aged 50 to 60 and a female aged 50 to 60. Miltenyi CD45RO+ enrichment and human naive T-cell isolation kits were used to isolate memory (CD45RO+) and naive T cells from PBMC. This record comes from a study of identical twins listed by TCRdb under 2016. Regarding the research as a whole: To test whether fetal clonotypes persist, this study deep-sequenced TCR alpha and beta repertoires from monozygotic twins, from unrelated adults of various ages, and from cord blood. To rule out contamination, the twin experiments were replicated at different times with different library preparation protocols. The paper's findings and limits, for the study overall: The excess sharing between twins in beta out-of-frame sequences was weaker because fewer shared sequences reduced the signal-to-noise ratio. Abundant cord blood beta clonotypes had fewer insertions, young adult naive repertoires showed a similar but weaker trend, and memory repertoires showed no such trend. Conclusions relied on cross-sectional statistical analysis, since the same donors could not be followed over many years. Zero-insertion analyses could be partly confounded by invariant T cells such as MAIT and iNKT, although diverse VJ usage argued against such confounding for most clonotypes. Compared with coincidental sharing between unrelated individuals, out-of-frame TCR alpha sequences shared between twins showed an excess of sequences with low generation probability. Out-of-frame TCR alpha sharing in monozygotic twins was systematically underestimated by recombination models, whereas sharing between unrelated individuals was in agreement with the recombination models.

The protocol used for the library was 5' RACE. Sequenced on an Illumina HiSeq 2000. A universal primer binding site was introduced by template switching, and a unique molecular identifier was present in the final cDNA, enabling accurate counting of TCR cDNA molecules. Specific primers in the conserved constant-segment region were used to synthesize first-strand cDNA for the TCR alpha and beta chains. To control for contamination, every cDNA library carried two barcodes: a SMART-Mk sample barcode plus Illumina barcodes. TruSeq adapter sequences and Illumina sample barcodes were added in two successive PCR steps. The TCR alpha and beta cDNA libraries were sequenced on the Illumina HiSeq platform using custom primers. Per the authors' processing: MiGEC processed the raw reads to extract unique molecular identifiers, while MiXCR was used to determine the CDR3 positions. For each individual, recombination models were inferred using an EM algorithm with the repgenHMM and IGoR tools. The tcR package in R was used for shared clonotype analysis, with sharing normalized by the product of cloneset sizes. To study raw recombination without the effects of thymic and clonal selection, out-of-frame nonproductive sequences were analyzed. TCRdb reprocessing: public reads trimmed at Q25 with fastp, clones called with MiXCR, in-frame beta chains kept. Under each unique CDR3 protein, matching rows form one entry showing the most common genes and DNA. The V and J calls follow TCRdb's processing rather than the paper's. A total of about 700,000 distinct CDR3 sequences appear in this sample, 5.5% to 6.5% of them only once. In total, the top ten clones hold about 2% of the sample.

The CDR3 runs 13 amino acids, cysteine and phenylalanine included. The only DNA kept is the CDR3, 39 bases in frame from the first base. Compared with germline, V lacks 4 bases and J lacks 5 bases; bases without a gene match: 6. The germline V gene provides CDR1 SGHRS and CDR2 YFSETQ. The sample comprised naive T cells sorted from blood. The cell subset or site label of this sample denotes: cells isolated with a human naive T-cell isolation kit. The rearrangement combines TRBV5-1 with TRBJ2-7, and TRBD1 aligns with 7 junction nucleotides. The receptor was derived from a man aged 18 to 29 in good health. The CDR3 protein sequence reads: CASSSPDRNEQYF. The nucleotides read TGCGCCAGCAGCAGCCCGGACAGGAACGAGCAGTACTTC.